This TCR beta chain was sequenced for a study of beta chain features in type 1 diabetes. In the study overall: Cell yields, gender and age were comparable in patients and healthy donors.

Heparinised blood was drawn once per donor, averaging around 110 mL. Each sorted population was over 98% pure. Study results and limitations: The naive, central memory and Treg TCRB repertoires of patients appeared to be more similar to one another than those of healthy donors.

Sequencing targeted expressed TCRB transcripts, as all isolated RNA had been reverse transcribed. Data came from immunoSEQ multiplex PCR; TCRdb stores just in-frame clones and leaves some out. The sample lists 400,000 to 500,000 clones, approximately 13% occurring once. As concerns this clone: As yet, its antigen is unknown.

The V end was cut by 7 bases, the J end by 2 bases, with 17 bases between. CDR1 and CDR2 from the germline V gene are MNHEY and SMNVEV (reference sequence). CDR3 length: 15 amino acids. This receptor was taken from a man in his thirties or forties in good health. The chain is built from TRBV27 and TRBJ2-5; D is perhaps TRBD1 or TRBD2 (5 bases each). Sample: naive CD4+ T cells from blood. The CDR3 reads CASIGIQGPQETQYF. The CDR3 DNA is TGTGCCAGCATCGGTATTCAGGGACCTCAAGAGACCCAGTACTTC.